A selection of T cell receptor beta chains follows, all from one sample in a study of T cells in localized non-small cell lung cancer. Clones were read by immunoSEQ multiplex PCR, and TCRdb kept only the in-frame ones, dropping some. This sample has fewer than 15,000 clones; approximately 86% occur once, and the top ten carry roughly 58%. This specimen consisted of peripheral blood, obtained before any cancer treatment. The receptors come from a male donor at least 60 years old with stage III lung adenocarcinoma. The CDR3 runs from the conserved cysteine through the conserved F or W.

J: TRBJ1-4; V: TRBV6-6; CDR3: CATNYAYVNEKLFF
J: TRBJ1-5; V: TRBV30; CDR3: CAWNRGDQPQHF
J: TRBJ1-6; V: TRBV5-1; CDR3: CASSRTGSSYNSPLHF
J: TRBJ1-1; V: TRBV5-5; CDR3: CASSRQDRNTEAFF
J: TRBJ1-2; V: TRBV28; CDR3: CASSFITWDREDGYTF
J: TRBJ2-7; V: TRBV11-2; CDR3: CASSGQPGLAAEQYF
J: TRBJ1-1; V: TRBV29-1; CDR3: CSGGSQSGGTEAFF
J: TRBJ2-7; V: TRBV29-1; CDR3: CSVFLETSTHEQYF
J: TRBJ1-2; V: TRBV29-1; CDR3: CSVSGHLYGYTF
J: TRBJ1-1; V: TRBV30; CDR3: CAWSKNRATEAFF